Sequencing of this TCR beta chain was carried out in a study of cytomegalovirus exposure and HLA in healthy donors. The PCR contained 60 Vbeta and 13 Jbeta primers. Some clones are missing from TCRdb's copy, which holds only in-frame ones; the method was immunoSEQ multiplex PCR. This table has about 120,000 clones, under 80% appearing once. The specimen sequenced was PBMCs. This clonotype was sampled from a man aged 55 to 70 in good health and CMV-seropositive.

The CDR3 here is CASSPLGDSNDEQFF. The CDR3 region has the DNA TGCGCCAGCAGCCCGCTCGGGGACAGTAACGATGAGCAGTTCTTC. This sequence joins TRBV5-1 and TRBJ2-1; 7 positions match TRBD1. This CDR3 is built from 15 residues. Germline CDR1 and CDR2: SGHRS and YFSETQ. Germline trimming cut 4 bases from V and 8 bases from J; bases unmatched to any gene: 12. Looking up the rest from reference TRBV5-1 and TRBJ2-1 gives the full variable domain: KAGVTQTPRYLIKTRGQQVTLSCSPISGHRSVSWYQQTPGQGLQFLFEYFSETQRNKGNFPGRFSGRQFSNSRSEMNVSTLELGDSALYLCASSPLGDSNDEQFFGPGTRLTVL.